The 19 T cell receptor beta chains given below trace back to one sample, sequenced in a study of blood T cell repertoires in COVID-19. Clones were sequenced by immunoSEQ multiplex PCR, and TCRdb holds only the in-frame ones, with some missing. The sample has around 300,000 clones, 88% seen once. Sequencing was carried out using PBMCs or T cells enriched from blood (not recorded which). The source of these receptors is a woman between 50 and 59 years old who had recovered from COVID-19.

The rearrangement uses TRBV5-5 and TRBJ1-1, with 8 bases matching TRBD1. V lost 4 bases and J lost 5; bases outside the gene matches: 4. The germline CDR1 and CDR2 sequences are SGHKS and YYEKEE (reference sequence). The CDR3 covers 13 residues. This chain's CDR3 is CASSLGTGTEAFF. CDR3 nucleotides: TGTGCCAGCAGCCTCGGGACAGGTACTGAAGCTTTCTTT.

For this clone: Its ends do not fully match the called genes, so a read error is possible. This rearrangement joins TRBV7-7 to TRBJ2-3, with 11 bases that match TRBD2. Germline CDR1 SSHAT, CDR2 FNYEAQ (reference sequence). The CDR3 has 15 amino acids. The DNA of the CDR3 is TGTGCTAGCAGCTTAGTAGCGGGAGGGCCCGATACGCAGTATTTT. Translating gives CASSLVAGGPDTQYF.

The CDR3 region has the DNA TGTGCCAGCAGCCTAGTCGCGGCGACCTACAATGAGCAGTTCTTC. Its translation: CASSLVAATYNEQFF. The chain recombines TRBV7-2 with TRBJ2-1; the D is unclear. CDR1 and CDR2 (germline): SGHTA, FQGNSA. This CDR3 is built from 15 residues. V lost 5 bases and J 2 bases, leaving 13 bases between the germline ends.

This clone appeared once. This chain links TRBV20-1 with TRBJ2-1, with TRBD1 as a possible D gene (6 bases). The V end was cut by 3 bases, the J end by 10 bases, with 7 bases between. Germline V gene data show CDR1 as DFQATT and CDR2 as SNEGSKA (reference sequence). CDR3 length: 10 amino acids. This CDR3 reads CSASRGEQFF. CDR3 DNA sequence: TGCAGTGCTAGCAGGGGCGAGCAGTTCTTC.

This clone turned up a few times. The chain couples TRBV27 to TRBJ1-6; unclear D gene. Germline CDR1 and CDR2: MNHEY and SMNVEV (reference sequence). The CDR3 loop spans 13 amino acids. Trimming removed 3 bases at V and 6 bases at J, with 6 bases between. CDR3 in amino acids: CASSFNSNSPLHF. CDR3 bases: TGTGCCAGCAGTTTTAACAGTAATTCACCCCTCCACTTT.

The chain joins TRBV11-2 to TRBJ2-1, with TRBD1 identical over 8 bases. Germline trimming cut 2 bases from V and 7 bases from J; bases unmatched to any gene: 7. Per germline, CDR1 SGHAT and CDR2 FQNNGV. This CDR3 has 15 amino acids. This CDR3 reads CASSLNGQGGNEQFF. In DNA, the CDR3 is TGTGCCAGCAGCTTAAACGGACAGGGAGGAAATGAGCAGTTCTTC.

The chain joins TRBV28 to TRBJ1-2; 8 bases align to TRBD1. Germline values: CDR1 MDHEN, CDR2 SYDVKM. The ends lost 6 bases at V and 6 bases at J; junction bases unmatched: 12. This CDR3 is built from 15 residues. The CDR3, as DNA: TGTGCCAGCAGGCCCATCGGACAGGGTCCTGATGGCTACACCTTC. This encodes CASRPIGQGPDGYTF.

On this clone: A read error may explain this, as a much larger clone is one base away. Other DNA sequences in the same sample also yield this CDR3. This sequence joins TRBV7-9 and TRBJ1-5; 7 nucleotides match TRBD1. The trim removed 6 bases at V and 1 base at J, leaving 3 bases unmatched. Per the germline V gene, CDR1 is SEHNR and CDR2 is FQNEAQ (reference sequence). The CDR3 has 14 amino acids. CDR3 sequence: CASSLTGSNQPQHF. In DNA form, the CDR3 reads TGTGCCAGCAGTTTGACAGGGAGCAATCAGCCCCAGCATTTT.

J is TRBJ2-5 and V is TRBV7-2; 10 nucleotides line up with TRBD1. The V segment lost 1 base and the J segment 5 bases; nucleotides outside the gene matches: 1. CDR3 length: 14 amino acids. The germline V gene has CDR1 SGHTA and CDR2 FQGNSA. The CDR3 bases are TGTGCCAGCAGCTTAGGGGACAGGGGCGAGACCCAGTACTTC. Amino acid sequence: CASSLGDRGETQYF.

The CDR3 spells CASSTTGSSYNEQFF. For the CDR3, the DNA is TGTGCCAGCAGTACTACGGGAAGCTCCTACAATGAGCAGTTCTTC. This chain links TRBV6-5 with TRBJ2-1, with D tentatively TRBD2 (5 bases). Germline values: CDR1 MNHEY, CDR2 SVGAGI. The CDR3 covers 15 residues. V was trimmed by 5 bases and J by 0 bases, leaving 11 bases between them.

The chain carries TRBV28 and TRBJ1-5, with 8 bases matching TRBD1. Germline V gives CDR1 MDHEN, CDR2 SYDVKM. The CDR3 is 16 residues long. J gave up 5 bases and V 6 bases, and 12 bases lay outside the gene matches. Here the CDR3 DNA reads TGTGCCAGCAGCCGAAGACAGGGGTTTGGGGATCAGCCCCAGCATTTT. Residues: CASSRRQGFGDQPQHF.

The CDR3 sequence is CASSLVQRTSGGKRYNEQFF. CDR3 sequence (DNA): TGCGCCAGCAGCTTGGTACAGCGGACTAGCGGGGGGAAAAGATACAATGAGCAGTTCTTC. The V call is TRBV5-1, the J call TRBJ2-1, with TRBD2 identical over 14 bases. CDR1 is SGHRS and CDR2 is YFSETQ in the germline V gene. Losses at the gene ends were 0 bases for V and 4 bases for J; bases not matched to a gene: 12. CDR3 length: 20 residues.

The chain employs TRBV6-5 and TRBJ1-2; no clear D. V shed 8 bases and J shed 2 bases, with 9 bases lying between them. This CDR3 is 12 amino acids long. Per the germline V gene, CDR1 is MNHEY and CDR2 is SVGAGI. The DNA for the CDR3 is TGTGCCAGCGGAGGAGGGAACTATGGCTACACCTTC. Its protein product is CASGGGNYGYTF.

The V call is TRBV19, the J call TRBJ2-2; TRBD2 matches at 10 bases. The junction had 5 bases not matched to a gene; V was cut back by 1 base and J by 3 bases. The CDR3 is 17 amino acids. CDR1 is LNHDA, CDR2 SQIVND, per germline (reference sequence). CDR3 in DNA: TGTGCCAGTAGTATAGCACTAGCGGGATTAGACACCGGGGAGCTGTTTTTT. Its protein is CASSIALAGLDTGELFF.

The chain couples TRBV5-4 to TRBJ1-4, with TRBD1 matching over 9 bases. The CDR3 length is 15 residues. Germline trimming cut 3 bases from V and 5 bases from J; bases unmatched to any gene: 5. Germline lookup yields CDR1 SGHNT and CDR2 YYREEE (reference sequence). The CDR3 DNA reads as TGTGCCAGCAGCTCAACCGGGACAGGGAATGAAAAACTGTTTTTT. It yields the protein CASSSTGTGNEKLFF.

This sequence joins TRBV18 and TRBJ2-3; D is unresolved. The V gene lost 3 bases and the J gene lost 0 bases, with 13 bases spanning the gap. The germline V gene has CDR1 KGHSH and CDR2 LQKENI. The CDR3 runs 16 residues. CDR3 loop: CASSPFPQASTDTQYF. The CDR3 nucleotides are TGTGCCAGCTCACCTTTCCCGCAGGCTAGCACAGATACGCAGTATTTT. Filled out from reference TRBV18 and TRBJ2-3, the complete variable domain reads NAGVMQNPRHLVRRRGQEARLRCSPMKGHSHVYWYRQLPEEGLKFMVYLQKENIIDESGMPKERFSAEFPKEGPSILRIQQVVRGDSAAYFCASSPFPQASTDTQYFGPGTRLTVL.

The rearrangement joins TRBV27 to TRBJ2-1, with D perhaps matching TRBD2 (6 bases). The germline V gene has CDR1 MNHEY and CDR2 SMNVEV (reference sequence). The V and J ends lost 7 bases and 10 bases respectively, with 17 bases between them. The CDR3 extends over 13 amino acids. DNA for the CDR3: TGTGCCAGCACAAGGGACTTGAGGACGGAGCAGTTCTTC. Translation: CASTRDLRTEQFF.

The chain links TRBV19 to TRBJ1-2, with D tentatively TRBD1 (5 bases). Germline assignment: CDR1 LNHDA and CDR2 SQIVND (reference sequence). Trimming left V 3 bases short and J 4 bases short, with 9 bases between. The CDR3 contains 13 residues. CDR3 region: CASSIGRVYGYTF. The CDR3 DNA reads TGTGCCAGTAGTATTGGCAGGGTCTATGGCTACACCTTC.

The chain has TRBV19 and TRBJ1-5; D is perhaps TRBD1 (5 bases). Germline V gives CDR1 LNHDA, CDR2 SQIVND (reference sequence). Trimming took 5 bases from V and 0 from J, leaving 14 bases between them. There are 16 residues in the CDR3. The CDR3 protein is CASSPDSQYSNQPQHF. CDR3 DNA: TGTGCCAGTAGTCCAGACAGTCAGTATAGCAATCAGCCCCAGCATTTT.